This TCR beta chain was identified during a study of cytomegalovirus exposure and HLA in healthy donors. Regarding the study as a whole: CMV antigen specificity was confirmed in vitro for a few CMV-associated chains. The productive fraction for most TCR beta V segments was about 87% or about 30% in an earlier analysis. A later look showed TCR association rates differing by HLA locus, highest for DRB1 and lowest for HLA-C.

The CDR3 totals 13 residues. The V gene lost 7 bases and the J gene lost 6 bases, with 13 bases spanning the gap. Germline V gives CDR1 SNHLY, CDR2 FYNNEI. The PCR used 60 Vbeta and 13 Jbeta primers. Some clones are missing from TCRdb's copy, which holds only in-frame ones; the method was immunoSEQ multiplex PCR. The repertoire consists of 200,000 or so clones, with over 80% occurring once and the leading ten covering around 1.2%. Notes on this clone: What it binds is not known.

V and J are TRBV2 and TRBJ1-5; a weak D match, TRBD1 (5 bases). The sequenced material came from PBMCs. The clonotype originates from a man aged 25-45 years in good health and CMV-seronegative. In nucleotides, the CDR3 is TGTGCCAGCACAGAGGTCAGGGCTCAGCCCCAGCATTTT. It encodes CASTEVRAQPQHF.